This TCR beta chain was profiled in a study of T cells in Graves' hyperthyroidism and ophthalmopathy. Study-wide points: The blood repertoire included most of the expanded thyroid clonotypes above 0.001. Model output signaled ophthalmopathy a median about 6.3 months ahead of onset.

TCR beta CDR3 regions were amplified from RNA transcripts. TCR CDR3 regions were first amplified by RT-PCR with HTBI primers. TCRdb called the multiplex PCR reads again in MiXCR, with one record for every CDR3 protein. Found here are 800,000 or so distinct CDR3 sequences, 35% to 40% of them singletons; the top ten hold about 8.9%. Details on this clonotype: Its target is unknown.

Trimming cost V 0 bases and J 7 bases, with 12 bases left between them. CDR1 and CDR2 (germline): DFQATT, SNEGSKA (reference sequence). This CDR3 contains 13 residues. The sample consisted of blood. This TCR was recovered from a man between 18 and 29 years old with Graves' hyperthyroidism. The chain links TRBV20-1 to TRBJ1-1; D is uncertain. The CDR3 here is CSARETTVHEAFF. CDR3 coding DNA: TGCAGTGCTAGAGAAACGACGGTTCATGAAGCTTTCTTT.